Shown below are 22 T cell receptor beta chains from a single sample sequenced in a study of cytomegalovirus exposure and HLA in healthy donors. This PCR relied on a set of 60 Vbeta primers and 13 Jbeta primers. Method: immunoSEQ multiplex PCR; TCRdb's copy keeps in-frame clones and lacks some. Here the sample spans about 260,000 clones, roughly 86% being singletons. The specimen was PBMCs. The receptors were sampled from a woman aged 40 to 50 in good health and CMV-seropositive.

This clone was counted between two and nine times. The V call is TRBV30, the J call TRBJ1-6; D is unresolved. Germline CDR1 GTSNPN, CDR2 SVGIG (reference sequence). The CDR3 runs 14 residues. Deletions cut 0 bases from V and 8 bases from J, with 11 bases between. The CDR3 reads CAWSVGQRDSPLHF. CDR3 coding DNA: TGTGCCTGGAGTGTTGGCCAGCGGGATTCACCCCTCCACTTT.

The rearrangement links TRBV7-8 to TRBJ2-3; 12 bases are a match to TRBD2. With V trimmed by 1 base and J by 2 bases, 7 bases remained unmatched. The germline gives CDR1 SGHVS, CDR2 FQNEAQ. This CDR3 comprises 18 residues. The CDR3 DNA follows: TGTGCCAGCAGCTTAGAGGGGACTAGCGGGTCCTACACAGATACGCAGTATTTT. Its translation: CASSLEGTSGSYTDTQYF.

The chain combines TRBV5-5 with TRBJ1-1, with a tentative D call TRBD1 (6 bases). This CDR3 has 14 residues. The germline V gene has CDR1 SGHKS and CDR2 YYEKEE (reference sequence). V shed 3 bases and J shed 1 base, with 10 bases lying between them. CDR3 DNA sequence: TGTGCCAGCAGCTGGGGACACCAGAACACTGAAGCTTTCTTT. Protein product: CASSWGHQNTEAFF.

The chain links TRBV30 to TRBJ1-4, with unresolved D. This CDR3 spans 17 amino acids. The V and J ends lost 4 bases and 7 bases respectively, with 25 bases between them. Germline lookup yields CDR1 GTSNPN and CDR2 SVGIG (reference sequence). CDR3 amino acids: CAWKLDGLQSGGEKLFF. CDR3 sequence (DNA): TGTGCCTGGAAGTTAGACGGCCTTCAGAGCGGAGGTGAAAAACTGTTTTTT.

In nucleotides, the CDR3 is TGTGCCAGCAGTGGGGGACAGGCGACCTACAATGAGCAGTTCTTC. Residues: CASSGGQATYNEQFF. V usage is TRBV6-5 and J usage is TRBJ2-1, with TRBD1 identical over 8 bases. Looked up from germline, CDR1 is MNHEY and CDR2 is SVGAGI. V lost 5 bases, J lost 2 bases, and 5 bases stayed unmatched. The CDR3 totals 15 residues.

The chain carries TRBV25-1 and TRBJ2-1, with D possibly TRBD2 on 5 matching bases. The ends were cut back, 3 bases at V and 5 bases at J, with 14 bases in the middle. CDR1 and CDR2 from the germline V gene are MGHDK and SYGVNS. The CDR3 is 15 residues long. The CDR3 coding sequence is TGTGCCAGCAGTGACACTAGTCTCGGTGACAATGAGCAGTTCTTC. It translates to CASSDTSLGDNEQFF.

This clone was detected only once. The gene calls are TRBV6-5 and TRBJ1-4; tentative D call: TRBD1 (6 bases). CDR3 size: 15 residues. Germline V gene sequence: CDR1 MNHEY, CDR2 SVGAGI. Deletions cut 6 bases from V and 0 bases from J, with 11 bases between. CDR3 amino acids: CASRDGQTTNEKLFF. DNA for the CDR3: TGTGCCAGCAGAGATGGACAGACAACTAATGAAAAACTGTTTTTT.

The genes are TRBV4-3 and TRBJ1-2; 12 bases map to TRBD1. With V trimmed by 0 bases and J by 7 bases, 6 bases remained unmatched. CDR3 length: 16 amino acids. The V gene's germline CDR1 is LGHNA and CDR2 YSLEER. The CDR3: CASSQDPGQGAGGYTF. As DNA, the CDR3 is TGCGCCAGCAGCCAAGATCCGGGACAGGGGGCAGGTGGCTACACCTTC.

The V and J genes are TRBV28 and TRBJ2-3; TRBD1 is a possible D gene (9 bases). The CDR3 sequence is 16 residues long. V lost 4 bases, J lost 2 bases, and 16 bases lay in between. CDR1 and CDR2 (germline): MDHEN, SYDVKM. The CDR3 sequence: CASSSGGTGFTDTQYF. DNA of the CDR3: TGTGCCAGCAGTTCGGGGGGGACAGGGTTCACAGATACGCAGTATTTT.

This clone was seen a single time. V usage is TRBV12-5 and J usage is TRBJ2-1; D may be TRBD2 (6 bases). The CDR3 runs to 16 residues. CDR1 is LGHNT, CDR2 FRNRAP, per germline. Deletions cut 0 bases from V and 4 bases from J, with 13 bases between. The CDR3 nucleotides read TGTGCTAGTGGTTTGGTACAACGGGACTCTTACAATGAGCAGTTCTTC. Protein sequence: CASGLVQRDSYNEQFF.

The V gene is TRBV7-9, the J gene TRBJ2-2; D unresolved. Germline assignment: CDR1 SEHNR and CDR2 FQNEAQ (reference sequence). The CDR3 is made up of 14 amino acids. The V gene lost 1 base and the J gene lost 3 bases, with 6 bases spanning the gap. Here the CDR3 reads CASSLVQHTGELFF. CDR3 in DNA: TGTGCCAGCAGCTTAGTACAGCACACCGGGGAGCTGTTTTTT.

The CDR3 bases are TGTGCCAGCAGTGTACAGAACTACAATGAGCAGTTCTTC. This sequence encodes CASSVQNYNEQFF. V usage is TRBV6-1 and J usage is TRBJ2-1, with D uncertain. V was trimmed by 4 bases and J by 3 bases, leaving 7 bases between them. This CDR3 region has 13 residues. Germline V gene lookup returns CDR1 MNHNS and CDR2 SASEGT.

V usage is TRBV27 and J usage is TRBJ2-1, with TRBD2 matching 11 bases. After removal of 5 bases from V and 3 bases from J, the junction contained 12 bases not matched to a gene. Per the germline V gene, CDR1 is MNHEY and CDR2 is SMNVEV (reference sequence). CDR3 length: 18 residues. The DNA of the CDR3 is TGTGCCAGCAGTCCCGGACTAGCGGGCGACCTTAACTACAATGAGCAGTTCTTC. Translated, it gives CASSPGLAGDLNYNEQFF.

The chain combines TRBV27 with TRBJ2-7; 11 bases fit TRBD2. The CDR3 covers 15 residues. The V gene's germline CDR1 is MNHEY and CDR2 SMNVEV (reference sequence). Trimming removed 5 bases from V and 4 bases from J; junction bases left unmatched: 7. CDR3 DNA: TGTGCCAGCAGTCCCACTAGCGGGAGAATATACGAGCAGTACTTC. Translating it yields CASSPTSGRIYEQYF.

This chain connects TRBV7-2 to TRBJ2-4; weak D call: TRBD2 (6 bases). Germline-derived CDR1 and CDR2 are SGHTA and FQGNSA. The length of the CDR3 is 15 residues. The V gene lost 5 bases and the J gene lost 2 bases, with 13 bases spanning the gap. The CDR3 is CASSRVEGTKNIQYF. The CDR3, as DNA: TGTGCCAGCAGCCGAGTGGAGGGAACCAAAAACATTCAGTACTTC.

The genes are TRBV28 and TRBJ2-7; D remains ambiguous. The V gene lost 3 bases and the J gene lost 4 bases, with 10 bases spanning the gap. Germline-derived CDR1 and CDR2 are MDHEN and SYDVKM. This CDR3 contains 13 residues. The CDR3 sequence: CASSLRWRYEQYF. The DNA for the CDR3 is TGTGCCAGCAGTTTGAGGTGGAGATACGAGCAGTACTTC.

This clone was observed once. This chain connects TRBV28 to TRBJ2-7; TRBD2 matches at 7 bases. Per the germline V gene, CDR1 is MDHEN and CDR2 is SYDVKM. Trimming took 7 bases from V and 0 from J; bases not matched to a gene: 12. CDR3 length: 16 amino acids. The CDR3 region has the DNA TGTGCCAGCAAGGCGGGAGAGTTCCTCGGCTCCTACGAGCAGTACTTC. Translation: CASKAGEFLGSYEQYF.

This clone has more than one count but fewer than ten. At the DNA level, this CDR3 is encoded by other sequences in the same sample as well. The gene calls are TRBV7-2 and TRBJ1-5; weak D call: TRBD1 (6 bases). This CDR3 comprises 14 residues. Germline V CDR1 and CDR2: SGHTA, FQGNSA. V was pared by 3 bases and J by 3 bases, with 9 bases between. CDR3 protein: CASSLQGSNQPQHF. Written as DNA, the CDR3 is TGTGCCAGCAGCTTGCAGGGGTCCAATCAGCCCCAGCATTTT.

The count of this clone is one. The chain employs TRBV7-9 and TRBJ1-3; D not resolved. Trimming stripped 7 bases from V and 2 bases from J, with 12 bases between. The germline V gene has CDR1 SEHNR and CDR2 FQNEAQ (reference sequence). The CDR3 runs to 14 residues. CDR3 in amino acids: CASIRKQTGNTIYF. The CDR3 DNA reads as TGTGCCAGCATCAGAAAACAGACTGGAAACACCATATATTTT.

This clone was seen more than once but under ten times. This sequence joins TRBV4-3 and TRBJ2-1; TRBD2 aligns across 7 bases. V was pared by 3 bases and J by 8 bases, with 7 bases of the junction left unmatched. The CDR3 contains 14 residues. CDR1 is LGHNA, CDR2 YSLEER, per germline. CDR3: CASSHDREADEQFF. CDR3 nucleotide sequence: TGCGCCAGCAGCCACGATCGGGAGGCCGATGAGCAGTTCTTC.

The chain is built from TRBV19 and TRBJ2-1; tentative D call: TRBD2 (5 bases). CDR1 is LNHDA, CDR2 SQIVND, per germline (reference sequence). CDR3 size: 13 residues. V lost 1 base, J lost 10 bases, and 11 bases lay in between. The CDR3 here is CASSIAGSTEQFF. The CDR3 coding sequence is TGTGCCAGTAGTATAGCGGGGTCCACGGAGCAGTTCTTC.

Here the CDR3 reads CATSRGTGQAGSPLHF. For the CDR3, the DNA is TGTGCCACCAGCAGAGGTACCGGACAGGCGGGTTCACCCCTCCACTTT. The V and J genes are TRBV15 and TRBJ1-6; 7 bases align to TRBD1. J lost 9 bases, V lost 1 base, and 9 bases had no gene match. The CDR3 is 16 amino acids. Germline loops: CDR1 LNHNV, CDR2 YYDKDF (reference sequence).